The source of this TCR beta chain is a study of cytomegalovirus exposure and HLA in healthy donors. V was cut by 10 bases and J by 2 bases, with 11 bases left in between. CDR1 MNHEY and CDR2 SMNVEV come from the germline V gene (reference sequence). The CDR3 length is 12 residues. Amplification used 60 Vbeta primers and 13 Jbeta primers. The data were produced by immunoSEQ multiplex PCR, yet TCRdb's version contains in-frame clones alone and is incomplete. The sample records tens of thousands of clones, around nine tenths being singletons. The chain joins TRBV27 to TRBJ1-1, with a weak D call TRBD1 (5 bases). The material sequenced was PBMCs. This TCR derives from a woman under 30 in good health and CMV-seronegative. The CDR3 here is CAINRLNTEAFF. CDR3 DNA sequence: TGTGCCATCAACAGGCTAAACACTGAAGCTTTCTTT.